Listed below are T cell receptor beta chains from one sample, sequenced in a study of blood T cell repertoires in COVID-19. Profiled with immunoSEQ multiplex PCR; TCRdb holds only in-frame clones, not every one. The sample lists around 180,000 clones; 76% were seen once. Source material: PBMCs or T cells enriched from blood (not recorded which). The receptors were gathered from a woman aged 45-60 years with acute COVID-19. CDR3s include the opening cysteine and the closing phenylalanine or tryptophan. Fields, in order: clone size, V gene, D gene, J gene, CDR3 length, CDR3 protein, CDR3 DNA. A D gene is named only where the DNA matches it firmly. The size of a clone is reported for some rows only, either as once, few or many, or as a class for expanded clones.

>-|TRBV6-6|-|TRBJ2-5|16
CASSPRLQGWQETQYF
TGTGCCAGCAGTCCCCGGCTCCAGGGGTGGCAAGAGACCCAGTACTTC
>-|TRBV19|TRBD1|TRBJ2-1|15
CASSAGQGPYNEQFF
TGTGCCAGTAGTGCAGGACAGGGGCCGTACAATGAGCAGTTCTTC
>-|TRBV7-8|TRBD1|TRBJ2-2|15
CASSLWTGRAGELFF
TGTGCCAGCAGCTTATGGACAGGGCGGGCCGGGGAGCTGTTTTTT
>once|TRBV5-1|-|TRBJ2-2|14
CASSLIGETGELFF
TGCGCCAGCAGCTTGATCGGGGAGACCGGGGAGCTGTTTTTT
>-|TRBV19|TRBD1|TRBJ1-5|15
CASTVGRQGGQPQHF
TGTGCCAGTACGGTCGGGAGACAGGGCGGTCAGCCCCAGCATTTT
>-|TRBV3-1/TRBV3-2|-|TRBJ2-1|13
CASSLLAVGEQFF
TGTGCCAGCAGCCTATTAGCGGTCGGTGAGCAGTTCTTC
>-|TRBV5-1|-|TRBJ2-6|17
CASSGNRDTAGANVLTF
TGCGCCAGCAGCGGAAACCGGGACACTGCTGGGGCCAACGTCCTGACTTTC
>-|TRBV5-1|-|TRBJ2-3|12
CASSLQGDTQYF
TGCGCCAGCAGCCTACAGGGAGATACGCAGTATTTT
>-|TRBV7-2|TRBD1|TRBJ1-4|16
CASSWQQTGANEKLFF
TGTGCCAGCAGCTGGCAGCAAACAGGGGCTAATGAAAAACTGTTTTTT
>-|TRBV7-2|TRBD1|TRBJ1-6|19
CASSLELGQVRMYNSPLHF
TGTGCCAGCAGCTTAGAATTGGGACAGGTCCGGATGTATAATTCACCCCTCCACTTT
>-|TRBV5-4|TRBD1|TRBJ1-2|16
CASSLGVDRGRYGYTF
TGTGCCAGCAGCTTGGGGGTGGACAGGGGACGATATGGCTACACCTTC
>-|TRBV6-5|-|TRBJ1-1|12
CASYRQGIEAFF
TGTGCCAGCTACAGGCAGGGCATTGAAGCTTTCTTT
>-|TRBV24-1|TRBD1|TRBJ2-1|17
CATSDPGQGSSYNEQFF
TGTGCCACCAGTGATCCCGGACAGGGGAGCTCCTACAATGAGCAGTTCTTC
>-|TRBV7-3|TRBD1|TRBJ1-5|14
CASSLQGGNQPQHF
TGTGCCAGCAGCCTCCAGGGGGGCAATCAGCCCCAGCATTTT
>-|TRBV6-5|TRBD2|TRBJ2-5|15
CASRRSGGVRETQYF
TGTGCCAGCAGACGTAGCGGGGGGGTTAGAGAGACCCAGTACTTC
>-|TRBV18|-|TRBJ1-2|16
CASSQFSDSSNYGYTF
TGTGCCAGCTCACAGTTCTCGGACAGTTCGAACTATGGCTACACCTTC
>-|TRBV5-1|TRBD2|TRBJ2-1|14
CASSLGTSTNEQFF
TGCGCCAGCAGCTTAGGGACTAGTACCAATGAGCAGTTCTTC
>-|TRBV24-1|TRBD1|TRBJ1-5|15
CATAIGTGINQPQHF
TGTGCCACCGCGATAGGGACAGGAATCAATCAGCCCCAGCATTTT
>-|TRBV7-8|-|TRBJ2-1|12
CASSLIYNEQFF
TGTGCCAGCAGCCTAATCTACAATGAGCAGTTCTTC
>-|TRBV18|-|TRBJ1-2|13
CASSPQSGDGYTF
TGTGCCAGCTCACCACAGTCAGGGGATGGCTACACCTTC
>-|TRBV5-5|TRBD1|TRBJ1-1|13
CASSIRGDTEAFF
TGTGCCAGCAGCATCAGGGGGGACACTGAAGCTTTCTTT
>many|TRBV29-1|-|TRBJ2-1|11
CSVGGYNEQFF
TGCAGCGTTGGAGGGTACAATGAGCAGTTCTTC
>-|TRBV27|-|TRBJ1-2|16
CASSRLQGLANYGYTF
TGTGCCAGCAGCCGCCTACAGGGCCTAGCTAACTATGGCTACACCTTC
>few|TRBV4-1|-|TRBJ1-1|16
CASSHEEAARDTEAFF
TGCGCCAGCAGCCACGAGGAGGCAGCCCGGGACACTGAAGCTTTCTTT
>-|TRBV20-1|-|TRBJ1-2|10
CSALMVGYTF
TGCAGTGCTCTAATGGTGGGCTACACCTTC
>few|TRBV18|TRBD1|TRBJ1-4|20
CASSPPATGGAVWDNEKLFF
TGTGCCAGCTCACCACCCGCGACAGGGGGCGCCGTATGGGATAATGAAAAACTGTTTTTT
>few|TRBV28|TRBD1|TRBJ1-5|14
CASRPDRANQPQHF
TGTGCCAGCAGACCGGACAGGGCTAATCAGCCCCAGCATTTT
>-|TRBV7-9|TRBD1|TRBJ1-4|15
CASSSPEDRDEKLFF
TGTGCCAGCAGCTCCCCCGAGGACAGGGATGAAAAACTGTTTTTT
>-|TRBV6-5|TRBD1|TRBJ1-2|16
CASSYSGQGMGYGYTF
TGTGCCAGCAGTTACTCGGGACAGGGAATGGGGTATGGCTACACCTTC
>-|TRBV7-7|-|TRBJ1-1|14
CASSYSAKNTEAFF
TGTGCTAGCAGCTACAGTGCTAAGAACACTGAAGCTTTCTTT
>-|TRBV18|TRBD1|TRBJ1-1|15
CASSPRQGWSTEAFF
TGTGCCAGCTCACCAAGACAGGGTTGGAGTACTGAAGCTTTCTTT
>-|TRBV7-8|-|TRBJ1-2|12
CASSQTDYGYTF
TGTGCCAGCAGCCAGACAGACTATGGCTACACCTTC
>few|TRBV28|-|TRBJ1-2|12
CASSLSGYGYTF
TGTGCCAGCAGTTTATCCGGCTATGGCTACACCTTC
>-|TRBV12-3/TRBV12-4|-|TRBJ1-1|13
CASSFEASTEAFF
TGTGCCAGCAGTTTTGAGGCCAGCACTGAAGCTTTCTTT